This T cell receptor (beta chain) was documented in a study of metastatic and nonmetastatic thyroid tumors (dated by TCRdb to the early 2020s). In terms of the full investigation: Repertoires were compared across peripheral blood and tumor or nodule tissue samples from malignant and benign thyroid patients.

Beyond this particular receptor, the publication reports: In both blood and tumor samples, TCR beta diversity was reported to be significantly higher in malignant tumors than in benign nodules.

No treatment had been received by any patient before thyroid surgery. Using T-cell receptor beta sequencing, the study looked back at clinical samples from patients collected from about 2011 to 2018. Library generation was performed with PCR. Sequencing instrument: Illumina HiSeq 4000. High-throughput sequencing was used to profile the TCR beta-chain CDR3 region of each patient. As for the authors' bioinformatics: The researchers built a classifier to tell apart papillary thyroid cancer patients with distant metastasis, based on CDR3 differences among clinicopathological groups. To measure repertoire diversity the researchers used the Shannon index, while the Morisita-Horn index served to gauge how similar the tumor and blood repertoires were. TCRdb ran its own pipeline on the public reads, namely fastp trimming at Q25 and MiXCR clone calling, and kept in-frame beta chains. In this record, the V and J calls reflect TCRdb's handling and not the investigators' own analysis. The sample includes about 38,000 clones, with roughly 27% observed a single time. The ten largest clonotypes hold approximately 9.9% of the sample.

This clone was counted ten times or more. No antigen is known for it. A much larger clone lies one base from this, so it may be a read error. This sample includes further DNA sequences coding for the same CDR3. From cysteine to phenylalanine, the CDR3 is 16 amino acids long. Solely the CDR3 DNA is kept, with 48 bases framed from the first base. Via the germline V gene (reference sequence), CDR1 is DFQATT and CDR2 SNEGSKA. The source of this sequence is a female donor with papillary thyroid cancer or a benign thyroid nodule (not recorded which). Some clones in this sample may be carry-over from other donors' samples. The chain links TRBV20-1 with TRBJ1-6; TRBD1 is a possible D gene, resting on 6 matching bases. Source material: blood. The CDR3 protein is CSARDYQAGDNSPLHF. The DNA reads TGCAGTGCTAGGGACTATCAGGCAGGGGATAATTCGCCCCTCCACTTT.